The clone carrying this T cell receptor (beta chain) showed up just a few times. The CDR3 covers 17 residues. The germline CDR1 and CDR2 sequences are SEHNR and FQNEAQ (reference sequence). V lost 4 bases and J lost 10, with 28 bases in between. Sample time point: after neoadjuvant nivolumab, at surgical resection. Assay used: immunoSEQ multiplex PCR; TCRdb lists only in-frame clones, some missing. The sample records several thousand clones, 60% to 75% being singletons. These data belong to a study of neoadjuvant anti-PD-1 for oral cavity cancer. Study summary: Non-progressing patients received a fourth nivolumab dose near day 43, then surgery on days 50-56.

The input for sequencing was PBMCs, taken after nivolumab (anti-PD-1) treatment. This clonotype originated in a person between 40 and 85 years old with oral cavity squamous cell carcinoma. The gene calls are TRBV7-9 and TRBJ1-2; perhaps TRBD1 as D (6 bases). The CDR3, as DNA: TGTGCCAGCAGCTCACGTCGGGGACAAATCCCCACCGGTGACTACACCTTC. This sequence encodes CASSSRRGQIPTGDYTF.